One sample yielded the 24 T cell receptor beta chains listed below, sequenced in a study of blood T cell repertoires in COVID-19 (dated by TCRdb to about 2020). The library came from the immunoSEQ multiplex PCR assay. Drawn from immuneACCESS, this table holds only the in-frame rearrangements with V and J called that TCRdb kept. Clones are partly lost; checked studies trace under half to an unresolved V gene and leave the rest unexplained. Here the sample has around 92,000 clones; 86% occur a single time. The top ten clonotypes cover roughly 13% of the sample. Sequencing used peripheral blood. These receptors came from a woman aged 55-69 years in a cohort sampled during active or convalescent COVID-19.

V usage is TRBV4-1 and J usage is TRBJ2-4, with 8 bases lining up with TRBD2. J was trimmed by 0 bases and V by 2 bases; bases with no gene match: 12. The CDR3 is made up of 19 amino acids. Looked up from germline, CDR1 is MGHRA and CDR2 is YSYEKL. The CDR3 nucleotides read TGCGCCAGCAGCCAACAAGTCACTCGGGGGGGTCTAGCCAAAAACATTCAGTACTTC. Protein product: CASSQQVTRGGLAKNIQYF.

The chain carries TRBV27 and TRBJ2-4; D might be TRBD1 (6 bases). The CDR3 is 16 residues long. V was clipped by 5 bases and J by 4 bases, with 18 bases between them. Looked up from germline, CDR1 is MNHEY and CDR2 is SMNVEV (reference sequence). The CDR3 DNA reads TGTGCCAGCAGTCCCCTTGGACAGCTACCGAAAAACATTCAGTACTTC. It yields the protein CASSPLGQLPKNIQYF.

The chain carries TRBV5-1 and TRBJ2-3; 8 bases match TRBD1. There are 15 residues in the CDR3. The germline CDR1 and CDR2 sequences are SGHRS and YFSETQ. Unmatched junction bases numbered 1, after V lost 0 bases and J lost 1 base. CDR3 sequence reads: CASSLAGGGTDTQYF. The CDR3 DNA is TGCGCCAGCAGCTTGGCAGGGGGCGGCACAGATACGCAGTATTTT.

The V call is TRBV29-1, the J call TRBJ2-2; 7 bases agree with TRBD1. The germline CDR1 and CDR2 sequences are SQVTM and ANQGSEA. V lost 4 bases, J lost 1 base, and 3 bases stayed unmatched. The CDR3 consists of 14 residues. CDR3 DNA: TGCAGCGTTGGGAGGACAGGGAACACCGGGGAGCTGTTTTTT. Protein product: CSVGRTGNTGELFF.

V usage is TRBV3-1 (or the pseudogene TRBV3-2) and J usage is TRBJ1-1, with D possibly being TRBD1 (5 bases). The CDR3 consists of 15 residues. Looked up from germline, CDR1 is LGHDT and CDR2 is YNNKEL (reference sequence). The ends were cut back, 4 bases at V and 5 bases at J, with 17 bases in the middle. Here the CDR3 reads CASSPSGRGPTEAFF. As DNA, the CDR3 is TGTGCCAGCAGCCCCTCTGGAAGGGGTCCAACTGAAGCTTTCTTT.

This clone appeared a single time. The chain combines TRBV4-2 with TRBJ2-1, with 11 bases lining up with TRBD2. This CDR3 spans 16 amino acids. In germline, CDR1 is LGHNA, CDR2 YNFKEQ. Losses at the gene ends were 4 bases for V and 7 bases for J; bases not matched to a gene: 9. The CDR3 bases are TGTGCCAGCAGCCCCCGCCCGGGACTAGCGGATAATGAGCAGTTCTTC. It translates to CASSPRPGLADNEQFF.

This clone was recorded only once. The V call is TRBV19, the J call TRBJ2-5, with a possible D match to TRBD1 (5 bases). The length of the CDR3 is 14 residues. V lost 5 bases and J 5 bases, leaving 15 bases between the germline ends. CDR1 and CDR2 from the germline V gene are LNHDA and SQIVND (reference sequence). In DNA form, the CDR3 reads TGTGCCAGTAGTCCGACAGATGGCCGGGAGACCCAGTACTTC. Its translation is CASSPTDGRETQYF.

This chain links TRBV7-2 with TRBJ2-1; D might be TRBD2 (6 bases). The germline gives CDR1 SGHTA, CDR2 FQGNSA. This CDR3 spans 15 amino acids. V lost 5 bases and J 6 bases, leaving 17 bases between the germline ends. CDR3 amino acids: CASSVSEGRVNEQFF. CDR3 coding DNA: TGTGCCAGCAGCGTTTCGGAGGGGCGTGTCAATGAGCAGTTCTTC. Full variable domain (rest looked up from reference TRBV7-2 and TRBJ2-1): GAGVSQSPSNKVTEKGKDVELRCDPISGHTALYWYRQSLGQGLEFLIYFQGNSAPDKSGLPSDRFSAERTGGSVSTLTIQRTQQEDSAVYLCASSVSEGRVNEQFFGPGTRLTVL.

The rearrangement uses TRBV25-1 and TRBJ2-3; 8 nucleotides line up with TRBD2. The germline gives CDR1 MGHDK, CDR2 SYGVNS. J gave up 2 bases and V 4 bases, and 8 bases lay outside the gene matches. The CDR3 is 16 amino acids. The CDR3 coding sequence is TGTGCCAGCAGTGGGGCAGCGGGGGAGATCACAGATACGCAGTATTTT. Residues: CASSGAAGEITDTQYF. The full variable domain, with the rest looked up from reference TRBV25-1 and TRBJ2-3, is EADIYQTPRYLVIGTGKKITLECSQTMGHDKMYWYQQDPGMELHLIHYSYGVNSTEKGDLSSESTVSRIRTEHFPLTLESARPSHTSQYLCASSGAAGEITDTQYFGPGTRLTVL.

The V gene is TRBV5-6, the J gene TRBJ1-1, with D tentatively TRBD1 (6 bases). The CDR3 extends over 13 amino acids. Germline CDR1 is SGHDT and CDR2 is YYEEEE. The ends were cut back, 4 bases at V and 4 bases at J, with 11 bases in the middle. CDR3 sequence: CASSLDSPTEAFF. The CDR3 DNA sequence: TGTGCCAGCAGCCTGGACAGCCCCACTGAAGCTTTCTTT.

V gene TRBV3-1 (or the pseudogene TRBV3-2) combines with J gene TRBJ2-5; 8 bases are a match to TRBD1. V gave up 2 bases and J gave up 5 bases; unmatched junction bases: 7. This CDR3 region has 15 residues. Germline V CDR1 and CDR2: LGHDT, YNNKEL (reference sequence). The CDR3 DNA reads TGTGCCAGCAGCCAACTCACAGGGGGTGTGGAGACCCAGTACTTC. Encoded protein: CASSQLTGGVETQYF.

The V gene is TRBV28, the J gene TRBJ1-2; D not resolved. The CDR3 length is 14 residues. Per germline, CDR1 MDHEN and CDR2 SYDVKM. Trimming pared 5 bases from V and 0 bases from J, leaving 10 bases between. This CDR3 reads CASSQSGANYGYTF. In DNA, the CDR3 is TGTGCCAGCAGTCAATCCGGGGCTAACTATGGCTACACCTTC.

The chain joins TRBV2 to TRBJ2-2, with TRBD1 matching 9 bases. Trimming took 4 bases from V and 5 from J; bases not matched to a gene: 2. The germline V gene encodes CDR1 SNHLY and CDR2 FYNNEI. The CDR3 runs to 14 residues. CDR3 DNA sequence: TGTGCCAGCAGTGGGACAGGGGAAACCGGGGAGCTGTTTTTT. Translation gives CASSGTGETGELFF.

This clone was counted once. Written as DNA, the CDR3 is TGTGCCAGCAGTCTCGCCGGGACTTTTGCAACTAATGAAAAACTGTTTTTT. It is translated as CASSLAGTFATNEKLFF. The chain recombines TRBV28 with TRBJ1-4; perhaps TRBD1 as D (5 bases). V was pared by 5 bases and J by 0 bases, with 16 bases between. The CDR3 runs 17 residues. The germline V gene has CDR1 MDHEN and CDR2 SYDVKM.

The J gene is TRBJ2-3, the V gene TRBV7-3, with TRBD2 as a possible D gene (5 bases). The CDR3 is 15 amino acids. Germline values: CDR1 SGHTA, CDR2 FQGTGA. V shed 8 bases and J shed 1 base, with 16 bases lying between them. CDR3 protein: CASGPLGIGTDTQYF. CDR3 bases: TGTGCCAGCGGACCACTAGGAATAGGCACAGATACGCAGTATTTT.

This clone was observed once. The chain combines TRBV6-5 with TRBJ1-2, with 8 nucleotides matching TRBD1. With V trimmed by 6 bases and J by 8 bases, 14 bases remained unmatched. CDR1 is MNHEY, CDR2 SVGAGI, per germline. This CDR3 has 15 residues. The CDR3 coding sequence is TGTGCCAGCAGACGAGAGACAGGGGTTTCGGGGGGCTACACCTTC. Translating it yields CASRRETGVSGGYTF.

The J gene is TRBJ2-7, the V gene TRBV30, with 8 positions matching TRBD1. In germline, CDR1 is GTSNPN, CDR2 SVGIG (reference sequence). Trimming at V came to 5 bases and at J to 2 bases, leaving 2 bases not matched to a gene. This CDR3 is 12 amino acids long. The CDR3 DNA reads as TGTGCCTGGGGACAGGGTACCTACGAGCAGTACTTC. Protein product: CAWGQGTYEQYF.

The chain joins TRBV28 to TRBJ2-3; D is unclear. The CDR3 covers 13 residues. V was shortened by 6 bases and J by 10 bases, with 17 bases between the two germline ends. The V gene's germline CDR1 is MDHEN and CDR2 SYDVKM. For the CDR3, the DNA is TGTGCCAGCAGCCAGGAAATTATCGCCTCGCAGTATTTT. Translation: CASSQEIIASQYF.

The genes are TRBV30 and TRBJ2-1; 10 bases are a match to TRBD2. Trimming cost V 0 bases and J 13 bases; bases outside gene matches: 3. CDR1 is GTSNPN and CDR2 is SVGIG in the germline V gene (reference sequence). The CDR3 length is 12 residues. The CDR3 region is CAWSVAGGLQFF. CDR3 bases: TGTGCCTGGAGTGTAGCGGGGGGGCTACAGTTCTTC.

This clone was counted only a few times. The chain uses TRBV5-5 and TRBJ1-3; possibly TRBD1 for D (5 bases). Germline V gives CDR1 SGHKS, CDR2 YYEKEE (reference sequence). This CDR3 region has 14 residues. Trimming stripped 2 bases from V and 1 base from J, with 7 bases between. The CDR3 nucleotides are TGTGCCAGCAGCTTCCCAGGGTCTGGAAACACCATATATTTT. The encoded protein is CASSFPGSGNTIYF.

The V gene is TRBV28, the J gene TRBJ2-7; 7 bases line up with TRBD2. CDR3 length: 11 amino acids. Germline CDR1 is MDHEN and CDR2 is SYDVKM. J lost 7 bases, V lost 6 bases, and 3 bases had no gene match. The CDR3 protein is CASSLGGEQYF. DNA of the CDR3: TGTGCCAGCAGCTTGGGGGGGGAGCAGTACTTC.

This clone was observed a handful of times. The V gene is TRBV7-6, the J gene TRBJ2-1; 9 bases match TRBD2. Per germline, CDR1 SGHVS and CDR2 FNYEAQ. With 0 bases clipped from V and 2 bases from J, the junction kept 5 bases outside the gene matches. The CDR3 extends over 17 amino acids. CDR3: CASSLASGSIAYNEQFF. The CDR3 region has the DNA TGTGCCAGCAGCTTAGCTAGCGGGAGTATCGCCTACAATGAGCAGTTCTTC.

The chain couples TRBV28 to TRBJ1-4; the match to TRBD1 covers 8 bases. CDR1 and CDR2 from the germline V gene are MDHEN and SYDVKM. The V segment lost 5 bases and the J segment 4 bases; nucleotides outside the gene matches: 6. The CDR3 is made up of 15 amino acids. CDR3 protein: CASSQGTGVNEKLFF. In nucleotides, the CDR3 is TGTGCCAGCAGTCAGGGGACAGGAGTTAATGAAAAACTGTTTTTT.

CDR3 DNA: TGTGCCAGCAGCCCTTCCGGGCGGGCCAACACCGGGGAGCTGTTTTTT. It codes for CASSPSGRANTGELFF. The J gene is TRBJ2-2, the V gene TRBV7-8, with TRBD2 as a possible D gene (5 bases). Germline-derived CDR1 and CDR2 are SGHVS and FQNEAQ. Trimming shortened V by 5 bases and J by 2 bases, and 15 bases separated the two germline ends. This CDR3 comprises 16 residues.